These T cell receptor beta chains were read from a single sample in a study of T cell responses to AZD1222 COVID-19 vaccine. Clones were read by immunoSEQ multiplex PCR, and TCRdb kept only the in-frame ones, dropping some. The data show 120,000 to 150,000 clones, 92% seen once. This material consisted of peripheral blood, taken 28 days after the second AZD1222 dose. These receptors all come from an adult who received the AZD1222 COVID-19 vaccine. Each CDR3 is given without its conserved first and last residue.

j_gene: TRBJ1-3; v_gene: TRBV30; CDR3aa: AWTLGNTIY
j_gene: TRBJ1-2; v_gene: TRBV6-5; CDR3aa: ASSRIRGGYGYT
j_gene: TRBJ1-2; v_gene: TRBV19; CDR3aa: ASRVGQEGYYGYT
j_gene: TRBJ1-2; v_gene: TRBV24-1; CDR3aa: ATSDLGQGIDGYT
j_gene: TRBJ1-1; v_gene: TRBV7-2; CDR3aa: ASSLAWVEDTEAF
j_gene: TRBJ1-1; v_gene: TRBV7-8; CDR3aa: ASSLEGPTEAF
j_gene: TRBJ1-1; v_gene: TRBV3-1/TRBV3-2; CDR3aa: ASSQGTGPGTEAF
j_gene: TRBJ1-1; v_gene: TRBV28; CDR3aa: ASSLNTGRTEAF
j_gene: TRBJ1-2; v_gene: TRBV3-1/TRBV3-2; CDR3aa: ASSQGWPSYT
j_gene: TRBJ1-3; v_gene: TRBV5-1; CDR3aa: ASSSTGLGNTIY
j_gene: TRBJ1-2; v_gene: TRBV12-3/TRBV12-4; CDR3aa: ASSTGAYGYT
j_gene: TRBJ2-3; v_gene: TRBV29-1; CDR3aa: SVSGGSTDTQY
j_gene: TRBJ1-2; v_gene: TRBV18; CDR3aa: ASSPNRVVNYGYT
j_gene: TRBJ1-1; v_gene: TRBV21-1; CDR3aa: ASSKQASQGMGTEAF
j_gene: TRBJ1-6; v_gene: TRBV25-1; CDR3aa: ASSQGRVGSPLH
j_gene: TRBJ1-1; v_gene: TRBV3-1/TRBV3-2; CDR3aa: ASSQGPGSNAEAF
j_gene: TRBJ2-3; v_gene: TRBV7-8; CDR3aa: ASSLSRTSLTDTQY
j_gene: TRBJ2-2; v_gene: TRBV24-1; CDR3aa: ATSDPSDRAGELF
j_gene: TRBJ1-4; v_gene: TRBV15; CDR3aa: ATSREYGGDEKLF
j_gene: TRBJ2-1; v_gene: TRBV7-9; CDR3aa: ASSLEGGLQF
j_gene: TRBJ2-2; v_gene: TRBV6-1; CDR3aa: ASSELGSTGELF
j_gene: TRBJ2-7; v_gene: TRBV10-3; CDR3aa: AISTGTRNDEQY
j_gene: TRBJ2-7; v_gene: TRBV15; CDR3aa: ATSRGSSGRAHEQY
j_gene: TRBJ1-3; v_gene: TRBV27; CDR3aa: ASRFTGRGNTIY